The 32 T cell receptor beta chains listed next were all sequenced from one sample in a study of beta chain features in type 1 diabetes. Findings and caveats of the study: Moderately but significantly shorter TCRB CDR3s were found in Type 1 diabetes patients in all four CD4+ subsets.

No antigen has been assigned to these receptors. Reverse transcribing all isolated RNA meant expressed TCRB transcripts were sequenced. The table came from immunoSEQ multiplex PCR; TCRdb's copy has only in-frame clones and leaves some out. The data contain around 600,000 clones, approximately 13% of them singletons. The sequenced sample was naive CD4+ T cells from blood. Receptors originate from a man aged 25-45 years with type 1 diabetes.

In this sample, this clone turned up a few times. The chain combines TRBV5-4 with TRBJ2-7; D uncertain. Trimming left V 2 bases short and J 2 bases short, with 11 bases between. The CDR3 sequence is 14 residues long. CDR1 and CDR2 from the germline V gene are SGHNT and YYREEE (reference sequence). DNA of the CDR3: TGTGCCAGCAGCTTACTCGAGCCGACCTACGAGCAGTACTTC. Protein: CASSLLEPTYEQYF.

In its sample, this clone was seen a few times. This chain links TRBV11-2 with TRBJ1-2; D might be TRBD1 (5 bases). The V end was cut by 0 bases, the J end by 4 bases, with 15 bases between. The CDR3 sequence is 16 residues long. Germline V gene sequence: CDR1 SGHAT, CDR2 FQNNGV. The CDR3 coding sequence is TGTGCCAGCAGCTTAGATTACGGGGGATATACCTATGGCTACACCTTC. Encoded protein: CASSLDYGGYTYGYTF.

This clone was recorded a few times. CDR3 bases: TGTGCCAGCAGCCGCCCCGCGGGGAATGAAAAACTGTTTTTT. Translating gives CASSRPAGNEKLFF. The rearrangement links TRBV28 to TRBJ1-4; D not certain. Trimming removed 6 bases from V and 5 bases from J, with 13 bases in between. Germline-derived CDR1 and CDR2 are MDHEN and SYDVKM. The CDR3 runs 14 residues. The whole variable domain, filled in from reference TRBV28 and TRBJ1-4, reads DVKVTQSSRYLVKRTGEKVFLECVQDMDHENMFWYRQDPGLGLRLIYFSYDVKMKEKGDIPEGYSVSREKKERFSLILESASTNQTSMYLCASSRPAGNEKLFFGSGTQLSVL.

A word on this clone: Other DNA sequences within the sample encode an identical CDR3. The V call is TRBV14, the J call TRBJ1-1; D call uncertain. Germline V gene lookup returns CDR1 SGHDN and CDR2 FVKESK. V shed 3 bases and J shed 1 base, with 6 bases lying between them. The CDR3 contains 13 residues. The CDR3 protein is CASSQGENTEAFF. The DNA for the CDR3 is TGTGCCAGCAGCCAGGGAGAGAACACTGAAGCTTTCTTT.

This clone turned up a few times. This chain joins TRBV9 and TRBJ2-2; TRBD1 agrees at 7 bases. This CDR3 contains 17 residues. CDR1 SGDLS and CDR2 YYNGEE come from the germline V gene. Trimming removed 0 bases from V and 2 bases from J; junction bases left unmatched: 7. For the CDR3, the DNA is TGTGCCAGCAGCGTAGCCAGTGGGACAGTTAACACCGGGGAGCTGTTTTTT. Encoded protein: CASSVASGTVNTGELFF. Supplemented by reference TRBV9 and TRBJ2-2, the full variable domain reads DSGVTQTPKHLITATGQRVTLRCSPRSGDLSVYWYQQSLDQGLQFLIQYYNGEERAKGNILERFSAQQFPDLHSELNLSSLELGDSALYFCASSVASGTVNTGELFFGEGSRLTVL.

A few counts support this clone. This rearrangement joins TRBV28 to TRBJ1-2; 8 nucleotides agree with TRBD1. V shed 6 bases and J 4 bases; nucleotides not matched to a gene: 7. The CDR3 extends over 14 amino acids. CDR1 is MDHEN, CDR2 SYDVKM, per germline. Here the CDR3 DNA reads TGTGCCAGCAGCACCACGGGACAGGCCTATGGCTACACCTTC. This codes for CASSTTGQAYGYTF.

This clone was observed a handful of times. The chain carries TRBV2 and TRBJ2-5, with D perhaps matching TRBD1 (6 bases). Germline values: CDR1 SNHLY, CDR2 FYNNEI. V was clipped by 5 bases and J by 0 bases, with 10 bases between them. The CDR3 is 14 residues long. Here the CDR3 DNA reads TGTGCCAGCAGTTCGTGGACAGACCAAGAGACCCAGTACTTC. It yields the protein CASSSWTDQETQYF.

This clone has more than one count but fewer than ten. The chain has TRBV5-4 and TRBJ2-4, with 7 bases matching TRBD2. The CDR3 has 16 amino acids. CDR1 and CDR2 (germline): SGHNT, YYREEE (reference sequence). Losses at the gene ends were 0 bases for V and 0 bases for J; bases not matched to a gene: 3. As DNA, the CDR3 is TGTGCCAGCAGCTTGGGAGGGGAGGGAGCCAAAAACATTCAGTACTTC. This gives the protein CASSLGGEGAKNIQYF.

The chain employs TRBV5-6 and TRBJ2-7; D uncertain. Trimming removed 4 bases from V and 2 bases from J, with 10 bases in between. The CDR3 loop spans 13 amino acids. CDR1 is SGHDT and CDR2 is YYEEEE in the germline V gene. For the CDR3, the DNA is TGTGCCAGCAGCAATGCCCCACCCTACGAGCAGTACTTC. Its translation is CASSNAPPYEQYF.

This clone has just a few counts. This chain uses TRBV28 with TRBJ1-2; D unclear. The V gene's germline CDR1 is MDHEN and CDR2 SYDVKM. The CDR3 has 11 amino acids. The CDR3: CSTGAGYGYTF. The CDR3 DNA reads TGTTCCACGGGCGCCGGCTATGGCTACACCTTC.

The gene calls are TRBV6-6 and TRBJ1-2, with D perhaps matching TRBD1 (6 bases). The germline V and J ends were trimmed by 6 bases and 8 bases, with 16 bases remaining between them. From germline, CDR1 is MNHNY and CDR2 SVGAGI (reference sequence). There are 13 residues in the CDR3. This chain's CDR3 is CASRLGGAEGYTF. CDR3 DNA: TGTGCCAGCAGGCTGGGGGGCGCAGAGGGCTACACCTTC.

This chain joins TRBV5-6 and TRBJ1-2; no clear D. Per the germline V gene, CDR1 is SGHDT and CDR2 is YYEEEE. V was clipped by 2 bases and J by 3 bases, with 11 bases between them. The CDR3 totals 14 residues. The CDR3 here is CASSFSVFDYGYTF. As DNA, the CDR3 is TGTGCCAGCAGCTTTTCTGTTTTCGACTATGGCTACACCTTC.

The rearrangement links TRBV9 to TRBJ2-3; 8 bases are a match to TRBD1. J was trimmed by 1 base and V by 3 bases; bases with no gene match: 10. The CDR3 loop spans 17 amino acids. CDR1 SGDLS and CDR2 YYNGEE come from the germline V gene. CDR3 protein: CASSATPGTGGTDTQYF. CDR3 sequence (DNA): TGTGCCAGCAGCGCAACTCCCGGGACAGGCGGCACAGATACGCAGTATTTT. Full variable domain (rest looked up from reference TRBV9 and TRBJ2-3): DSGVTQTPKHLITATGQRVTLRCSPRSGDLSVYWYQQSLDQGLQFLIQYYNGEERAKGNILERFSAQQFPDLHSELNLSSLELGDSALYFCASSATPGTGGTDTQYFGPGTRLTVL.

V gene TRBV9 combines with J gene TRBJ2-2, with TRBD1 matching over 7 bases. The CDR3 is 15 amino acids. CDR1 is SGDLS and CDR2 is YYNGEE in the germline V gene. V dropped 4 bases and J dropped 3; count of bases not matched to a gene: 6. CDR3 residues: CASSLTGLHTGELFF. CDR3 bases: TGTGCCAGCAGCCTGACAGGGTTGCACACCGGGGAGCTGTTTTTT.

This clone was counted a few times. The J gene is TRBJ1-1, the V gene TRBV6-5, with D unresolved. Trimming pared 0 bases from V and 4 bases from J, leaving 15 bases between. The CDR3 totals 16 residues. Germline CDR1 and CDR2: MNHEY and SVGAGI. This CDR3 is CASSYSGGGLGTEAFF. Written as DNA, the CDR3 is TGTGCCAGCAGTTACTCGGGAGGTGGCCTAGGCACTGAAGCTTTCTTT.

This chain joins TRBV6-5 and TRBJ1-2, with D perhaps TRBD1 (5 bases). V lost 7 bases to trimming and J lost 0 bases, with 6 bases between them. Germline CDR1 and CDR2: MNHEY and SVGAGI. This CDR3 comprises 12 residues. The DNA for the CDR3 is TGTGCCAGCACGGGACCTAACTATGGCTACACCTTC. Encoded protein: CASTGPNYGYTF.

This clone was picked up a small number of times. V usage is TRBV7-2 and J usage is TRBJ2-2; tentative D call: TRBD2 (6 bases). This CDR3 is 13 amino acids long. Germline CDR1 is SGHTA and CDR2 is FQGNSA. V was shortened by 0 bases and J by 7 bases, with 6 bases between the two germline ends. CDR3 nucleotides: TGTGCCAGCAGCTTAGCGCGGGACGGGGAGCTGTTTTTT. It translates to CASSLARDGELFF.

This clone occurred a few times. The genes are TRBV7-9 and TRBJ2-1; D is undetermined. The ends were cut back, 10 bases at V and 6 bases at J, with 10 bases in the middle. The CDR3 is made up of 11 amino acids. Germline V gene data show CDR1 as SEHNR and CDR2 as FQNEAQ (reference sequence). The CDR3 here is CATSTGNEQFF. In nucleotides, the CDR3 is TGTGCCACCTCGACGGGCAATGAGCAGTTCTTC.

This chain connects TRBV18 to TRBJ2-5, with 11 bases lining up with TRBD2. CDR1 is KGHSH, CDR2 LQKENI, per germline. J was trimmed by 1 base and V by 3 bases; bases with no gene match: 4. The CDR3 is 16 residues long. This chain's CDR3 is CASSPLGTSGQETQYF. The CDR3 region has the DNA TGTGCCAGCTCACCTCTCGGGACTAGCGGCCAAGAGACCCAGTACTTC.

The chain recombines TRBV20-1 with TRBJ1-1; D not certain. The CDR3 totals 11 residues. Looked up from germline, CDR1 is DFQATT and CDR2 is SNEGSKA (reference sequence). V was shortened by 5 bases and J by 4 bases, with 8 bases between the two germline ends. The CDR3 is CSAARGTEAFF. The CDR3 coding sequence is TGCAGTGCTGCCCGGGGCACTGAAGCTTTCTTT.

This clone has a handful of counts. The J gene is TRBJ1-2, the V gene TRBV7-2; D is possibly TRBD1 (5 bases). The CDR3 consists of 14 residues. The V gene lost 5 bases and the J gene lost 8 bases, with 18 bases spanning the gap. The germline V gene has CDR1 SGHTA and CDR2 FQGNSA. The DNA for the CDR3 is TGTGCCAGCAGCCTGCTGTGGGGGGGTAAAGGCTACACCTTC. This encodes CASSLLWGGKGYTF.

The chain recombines TRBV7-3 with TRBJ2-1; 10 bases match TRBD2. Trimming removed 5 bases from V and 9 bases from J; junction bases left unmatched: 10. This CDR3 is 15 amino acids long. The germline gives CDR1 SGHTA, CDR2 FQGTGA. CDR3 sequence (DNA): TGTGCCAGCAGCGCAAGCGGGGGGGCCACAAGTGAGCAGTTCTTC. It encodes CASSASGGATSEQFF.

The chain recombines TRBV6-5 with TRBJ1-5; a weak D match, TRBD1 (5 bases). Looked up from germline, CDR1 is MNHEY and CDR2 is SVGAGI. The V gene lost 6 bases and the J gene lost 0 bases, with 6 bases spanning the gap. This CDR3 spans 13 amino acids. The DNA for the CDR3 is TGTGCCAGCAGACAGGCTAGCAATCAGCCCCAGCATTTT. It specifies CASRQASNQPQHF.

The sample holds a few counts of this clone. The chain carries TRBV6-6 and TRBJ1-6, with TRBD1 matching 7 bases. Germline CDR1 is MNHNY and CDR2 is SVGAGI (reference sequence). With 2 bases clipped from V and 11 bases from J, the junction kept 3 bases outside the gene matches. CDR3 length equals 13 residues. The CDR3 DNA reads as TGTGCCAGCAGTTACGAGGGACAGCCACCCCTCCACTTT. This gives the protein CASSYEGQPPLHF.

V gene TRBV7-9 combines with J gene TRBJ1-1, with TRBD1 matching 8 bases. CDR3 length: 16 amino acids. V lost 7 bases and J lost 8; bases outside the gene matches: 18. Germline lookup yields CDR1 SEHNR and CDR2 FQNEAQ (reference sequence). Here the CDR3 reads CASTREGHRQGMEAFF. CDR3 DNA sequence: TGTGCCAGCACCCGGGAAGGGCATCGACAGGGGATGGAAGCTTTCTTT.

The rearrangement joins TRBV6-5 to TRBJ1-5, with 8 bases matching TRBD1. V lost 6 bases, J lost 5 bases, and 6 bases stayed unmatched. Germline V gene sequence: CDR1 MNHEY, CDR2 SVGAGI. This CDR3 is 14 amino acids long. The CDR3 reads CASRISGGDQPQHF. The CDR3 nucleotides are TGTGCCAGCAGGATTTCAGGGGGCGATCAGCCCCAGCATTTT.

The sample holds a few counts of this clone. The rearrangement uses TRBV28 and TRBJ2-7, with D possibly being TRBD1 or TRBD2 (5 bases each). The CDR3 sequence is 12 residues long. Trimming removed 6 bases at V and 4 bases at J, with 10 bases between. From germline, CDR1 is MDHEN and CDR2 SYDVKM. The CDR3 coding sequence is TGTGCCAGCAGGGGGGAAGGTTACGAGCAGTACTTC. Its protein is CASRGEGYEQYF.

The chain joins TRBV4-1 to TRBJ1-2, with D possibly matching TRBD1 (6 bases). This CDR3 has 18 amino acids. Germline CDR1 reads MGHRA; CDR2 reads YSYEKL. Trimming pared 1 base from V and 6 bases from J, leaving 24 bases between. CDR3 DNA sequence: TGCGCCAGCAGCCAAGCCCAGGCAGGGGTCCTGGGAAGGAATGGCTACACCTTC. Amino acids: CASSQAQAGVLGRNGYTF.

This chain uses TRBV19 with TRBJ2-7; 8 nucleotides match TRBD2. The germline V gene has CDR1 LNHDA and CDR2 SQIVND (reference sequence). After removal of 3 bases from V and 0 bases from J, the junction contained 4 bases not matched to a gene. The CDR3 is 15 residues long. The CDR3 DNA is TGTGCCAGTAGTATGACCCTAGCGGGCTCCTACGAGCAGTACTTC. Protein sequence: CASSMTLAGSYEQYF. The whole variable domain, filled in from reference TRBV19 and TRBJ2-7, reads DGGITQSPKYLFRKEGQNVTLSCEQNLNHDAMYWYRQDPGQGLRLIYYSQIVNDFQKGDIAEGYSVSREKKESFPLTVTSAQKNPTAFYLCASSMTLAGSYEQYFGPGTRLTVT.

This rearrangement joins TRBV7-2 to TRBJ2-1, with D tentatively TRBD2 (6 bases). CDR3 size: 13 residues. V dropped 0 bases and J dropped 8 bases, with 8 bases sitting between them. Germline CDR1 SGHTA, CDR2 FQGNSA. CDR3 loop: CASSLAGGHEQFF. As DNA, the CDR3 is TGTGCCAGCAGCTTAGCGGGGGGTCATGAGCAGTTCTTC.

The V gene is TRBV7-2, the J gene TRBJ2-5; 7 bases are shared with TRBD2. The CDR3 length is 17 residues. Germline-derived CDR1 and CDR2 are SGHTA and FQGNSA. J gave up 3 bases and V 2 bases, and 12 bases lay outside the gene matches. Here the CDR3 reads CASSLPVKLAVEETQYF. CDR3 in DNA: TGTGCCAGCAGCTTACCAGTTAAGCTAGCGGTAGAAGAGACCCAGTACTTC.

This clone was seen more than once but under ten times. The chain combines TRBV7-6 with TRBJ2-3; TRBD2 matches 7 bases. J was trimmed by 4 bases and V by 5 bases; bases with no gene match: 9. Germline lookup yields CDR1 SGHVS and CDR2 FNYEAQ. The CDR3 loop spans 15 amino acids. The CDR3 here is CASSLGLRIADTQYF. The CDR3 DNA reads as TGTGCCAGCAGCCTGGGACTACGGATCGCAGATACGCAGTATTTT.